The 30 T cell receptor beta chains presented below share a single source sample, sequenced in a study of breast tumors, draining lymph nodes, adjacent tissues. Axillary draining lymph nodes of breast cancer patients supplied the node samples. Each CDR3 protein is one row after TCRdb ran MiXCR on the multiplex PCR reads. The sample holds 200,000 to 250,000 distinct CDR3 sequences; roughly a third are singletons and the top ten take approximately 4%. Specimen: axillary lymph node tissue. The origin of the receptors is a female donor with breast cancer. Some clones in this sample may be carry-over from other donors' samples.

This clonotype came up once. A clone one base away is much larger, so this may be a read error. The CDR3 protein is CASSQGQAASPDQPQHF. The CDR3 DNA is TGTGCCAGCAGCCAAGGTCAGGCGGCCAGTCCAGATCAGCCCCAGCATTTT. This rearrangement joins TRBV5-8 to TRBJ1-5; D is unclear. Trimming cost V 4 bases and J 5 bases, with 22 bases left between them. CDR1 and CDR2 (germline): SGHTS, YDEGEE. The CDR3 is made up of 17 amino acids. Supplemented by reference TRBV5-8 and TRBJ1-5, the full variable domain reads EAGVTQSPTHLIKTRGQQATLRCSPISGHTSVYWYQQALGLGLQFLLWYDEGEERNRGNFPPRFSGRQFPNYSSELNVNALELEDSALYLCASSQGQAASPDQPQHFGDGTRLSIL.

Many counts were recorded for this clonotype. The CDR3 loop is CASSRQGPSSGNTIYF. CDR3 nucleotides: TGTGCCAGCAGTCGACAGGGACCGAGCTCTGGAAACACCATATATTTT. The chain combines TRBV2 with TRBJ1-3; TRBD1 aligns across 7 bases. CDR1 and CDR2 from the germline V gene are SNHLY and FYNNEI. This CDR3 has 16 residues. Trimming took 5 bases from V and 0 from J; bases not matched to a gene: 7.

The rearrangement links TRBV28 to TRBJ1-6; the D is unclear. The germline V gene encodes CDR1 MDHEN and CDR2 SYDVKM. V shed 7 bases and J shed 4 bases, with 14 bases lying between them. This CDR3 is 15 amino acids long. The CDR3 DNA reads TGTGCCAGCAAGACCGCTGATTTTTATAATTCACCCCTCCACTTT. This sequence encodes CASKTADFYNSPLHF.

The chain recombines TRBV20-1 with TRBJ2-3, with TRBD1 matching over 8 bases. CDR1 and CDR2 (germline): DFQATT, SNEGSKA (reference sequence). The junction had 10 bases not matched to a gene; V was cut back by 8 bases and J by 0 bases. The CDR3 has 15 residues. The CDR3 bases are TGCAGTTATACGGGGACAGGAACTAGCACAGATACGCAGTATTTT. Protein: CSYTGTGTSTDTQYF.

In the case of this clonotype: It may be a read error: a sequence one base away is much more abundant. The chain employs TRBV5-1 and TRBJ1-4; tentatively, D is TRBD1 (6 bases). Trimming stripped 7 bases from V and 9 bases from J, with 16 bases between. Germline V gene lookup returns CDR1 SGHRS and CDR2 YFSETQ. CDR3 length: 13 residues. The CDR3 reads CASGPRDTKKLFF. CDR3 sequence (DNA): TGCGCCAGCGGCCCCCGGGACACCAAAAAACTGTTTTTT.

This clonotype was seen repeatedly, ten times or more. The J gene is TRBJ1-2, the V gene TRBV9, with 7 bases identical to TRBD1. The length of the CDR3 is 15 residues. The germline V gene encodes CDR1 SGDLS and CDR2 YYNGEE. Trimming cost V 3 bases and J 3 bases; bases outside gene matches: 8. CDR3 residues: CASSARQGRDYGYTF. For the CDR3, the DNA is TGTGCCAGCAGCGCTCGACAGGGTCGGGACTATGGCTACACCTTC.

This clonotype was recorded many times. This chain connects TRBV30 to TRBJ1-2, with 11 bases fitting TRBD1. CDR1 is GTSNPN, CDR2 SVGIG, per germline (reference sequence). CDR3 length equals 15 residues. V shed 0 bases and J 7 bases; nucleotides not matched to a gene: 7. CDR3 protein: CAWSVGQGAAGGYTF. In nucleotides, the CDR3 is TGTGCCTGGAGTGTCGGACAGGGGGCGGCTGGTGGCTACACCTTC.

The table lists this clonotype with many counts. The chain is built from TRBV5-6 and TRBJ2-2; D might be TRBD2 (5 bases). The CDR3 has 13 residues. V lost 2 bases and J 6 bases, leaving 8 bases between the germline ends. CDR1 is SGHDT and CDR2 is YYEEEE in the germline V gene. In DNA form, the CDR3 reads TGTGCCAGCAGCTTAAGGAGGTCCGGGGAGCTGTTTTTT. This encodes CASSLRRSGELFF.

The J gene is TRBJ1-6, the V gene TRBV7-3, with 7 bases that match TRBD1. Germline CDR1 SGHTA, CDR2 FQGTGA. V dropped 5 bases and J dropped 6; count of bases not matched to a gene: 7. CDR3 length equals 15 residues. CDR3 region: CASSPRGSSNSPLHF. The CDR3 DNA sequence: TGTGCCAGCAGCCCCAGGGGGAGTTCTAATTCACCCCTCCACTTT. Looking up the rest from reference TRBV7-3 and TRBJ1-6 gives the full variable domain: GAGVSQTPSNKVTEKGKYVELRCDPISGHTALYWYRQSLGQGPEFLIYFQGTGAADDSGLPNDRFFAVRPEGSVSTLKIQRTERGDSAVYLCASSPRGSSNSPLHFGNGTRLTVT.

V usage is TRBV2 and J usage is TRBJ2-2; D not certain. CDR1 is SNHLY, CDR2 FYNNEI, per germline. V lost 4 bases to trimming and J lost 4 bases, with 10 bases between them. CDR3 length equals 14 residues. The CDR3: CASSGHLPTGELFF. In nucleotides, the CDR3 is TGTGCCAGCAGTGGACATCTCCCCACCGGGGAGCTGTTTTTT.

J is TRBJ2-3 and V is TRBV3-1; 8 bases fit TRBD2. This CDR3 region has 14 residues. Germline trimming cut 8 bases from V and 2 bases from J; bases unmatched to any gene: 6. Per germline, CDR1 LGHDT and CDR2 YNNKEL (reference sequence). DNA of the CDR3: TGTGCCAGCGGCATAGCGGGGACCACAGATACGCAGTATTTT. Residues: CASGIAGTTDTQYF.

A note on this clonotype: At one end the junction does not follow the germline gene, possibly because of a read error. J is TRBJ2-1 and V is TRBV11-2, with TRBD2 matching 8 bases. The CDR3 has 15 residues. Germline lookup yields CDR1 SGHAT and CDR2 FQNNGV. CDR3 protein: CASSFGLAAYSEQFF. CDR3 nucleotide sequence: TGTGCCAGCAGCTTCGGACTAGCAGCTTACAGTGAGCAGTTCTTC.

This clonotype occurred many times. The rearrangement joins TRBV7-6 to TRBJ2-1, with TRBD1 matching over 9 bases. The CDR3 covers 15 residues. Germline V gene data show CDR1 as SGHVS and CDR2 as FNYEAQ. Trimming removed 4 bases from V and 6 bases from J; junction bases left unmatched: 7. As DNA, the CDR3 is TGTGCCAGCAGCTCGACAGGGGGAAGGGGCAATGAGCAGTTCTTC. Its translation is CASSSTGGRGNEQFF.

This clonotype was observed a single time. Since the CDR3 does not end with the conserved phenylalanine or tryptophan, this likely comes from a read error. The CDR3 sequence is CASSFTQDYEQYL. As DNA, the CDR3 is TGTGCCAGCAGTTTCACGCAGGACTACGAGCAGTACCTC. V and J are TRBV12-3 or TRBV12-4 and TRBJ2-7, with D unclear. The CDR3 runs to 13 residues. Trimming stripped 3 bases from V and 3 bases from J, with 9 bases between.

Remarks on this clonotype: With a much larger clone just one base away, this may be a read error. For the CDR3, the DNA is TGTGGCAGTACCCCGGGACCCTCGACGAATAGCAATCAGCCCCAGCATTTT. Translating gives CGSTPGPSTNSNQPQHF. The V and J genes are TRBV19 and TRBJ1-5; perhaps TRBD1 as D (5 bases). Germline V gene data show CDR1 as LNHDA and CDR2 as SQIVND (reference sequence). The CDR3 is made up of 17 amino acids.

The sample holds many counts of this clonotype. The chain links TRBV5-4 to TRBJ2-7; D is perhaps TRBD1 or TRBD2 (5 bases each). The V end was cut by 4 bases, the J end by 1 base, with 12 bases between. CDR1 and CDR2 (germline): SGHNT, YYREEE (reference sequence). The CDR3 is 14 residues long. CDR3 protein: CASSEGRWSYEQYF. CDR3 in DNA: TGTGCCAGCAGCGAGGGACGTTGGTCCTACGAGCAGTACTTC.

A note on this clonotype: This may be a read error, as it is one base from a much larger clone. The CDR3 loop is CASSFPRDSGNTGQLFF. The CDR3 DNA reads as TGTGCCAGCAGCTTTCCCCGTGATTCCGGAAACACCGGGCAGCTGTTTTTT. The gene calls are TRBV7-8 and TRBJ2-2; no clear D gene. Germline V lookup: CDR1 SGHVS, CDR2 FQNEAQ. This CDR3 is 17 amino acids long.

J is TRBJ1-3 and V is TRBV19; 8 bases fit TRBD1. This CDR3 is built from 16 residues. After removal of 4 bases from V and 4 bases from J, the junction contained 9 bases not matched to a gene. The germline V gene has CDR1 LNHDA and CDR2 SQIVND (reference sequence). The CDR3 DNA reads TGTGCCAGTAGTACCAATCAGGGGGCTGACGGAAACACCATATATTTT. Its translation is CASSTNQGADGNTIYF.

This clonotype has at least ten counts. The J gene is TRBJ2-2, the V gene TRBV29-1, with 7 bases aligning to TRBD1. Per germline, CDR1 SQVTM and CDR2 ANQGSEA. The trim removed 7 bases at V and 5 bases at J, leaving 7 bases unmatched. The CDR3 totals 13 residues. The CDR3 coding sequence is TGCAGCGCCCCGGACAGGACGACCGGGGAGCTGTTTTTT. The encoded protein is CSAPDRTTGELFF.

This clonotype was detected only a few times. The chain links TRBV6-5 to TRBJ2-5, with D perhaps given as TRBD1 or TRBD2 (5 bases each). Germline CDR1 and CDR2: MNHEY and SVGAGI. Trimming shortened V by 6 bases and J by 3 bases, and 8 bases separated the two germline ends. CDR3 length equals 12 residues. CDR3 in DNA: TGTGCCAGCAGGGGGACGGAAGAGACCCAGTACTTC. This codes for CASRGTEETQYF.

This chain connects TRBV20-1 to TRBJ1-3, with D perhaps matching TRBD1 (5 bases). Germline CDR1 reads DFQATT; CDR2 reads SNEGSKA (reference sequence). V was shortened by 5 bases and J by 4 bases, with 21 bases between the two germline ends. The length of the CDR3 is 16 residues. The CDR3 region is CSASGTSGAQGNTIYF. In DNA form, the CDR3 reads TGCAGTGCTTCCGGGACTAGCGGGGCTCAAGGAAACACCATATATTTT.

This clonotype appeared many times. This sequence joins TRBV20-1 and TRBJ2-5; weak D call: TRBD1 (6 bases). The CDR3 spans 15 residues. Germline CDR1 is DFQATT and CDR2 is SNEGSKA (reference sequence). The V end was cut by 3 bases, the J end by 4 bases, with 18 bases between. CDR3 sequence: CSARDPGHSGETQYF. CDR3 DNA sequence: TGCAGTGCTAGGGACCCGGGACACTCAGGAGAGACCCAGTACTTC.

The DNA of the CDR3 is TGTGCCAGCACCGGGACAGGGAATTCCTACAATGAGCAGTTCTTC. It codes for CASTGTGNSYNEQFF. The chain recombines TRBV7-6 with TRBJ2-1; 9 positions match TRBD1. This CDR3 comprises 15 residues. The germline CDR1 and CDR2 sequences are SGHVS and FNYEAQ. J lost 1 base, V lost 7 bases, and 5 bases had no gene match.

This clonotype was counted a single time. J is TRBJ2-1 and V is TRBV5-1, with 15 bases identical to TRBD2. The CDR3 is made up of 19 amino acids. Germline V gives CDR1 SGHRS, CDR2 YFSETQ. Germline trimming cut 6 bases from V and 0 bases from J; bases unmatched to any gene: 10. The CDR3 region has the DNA TGCGCCAGCAAGCGGACTAGCGGGGGGGCCTCGAGCTCCTACAATGAGCAGTTCTTC. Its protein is CASKRTSGGASSSYNEQFF.

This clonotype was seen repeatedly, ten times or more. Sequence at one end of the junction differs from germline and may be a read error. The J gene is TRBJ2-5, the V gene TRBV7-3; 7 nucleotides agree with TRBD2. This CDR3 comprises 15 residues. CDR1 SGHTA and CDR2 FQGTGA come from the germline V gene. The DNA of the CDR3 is TGTGCCAGCAGCTTAGGGGGAGGGCCTGGAGAGACCCAGCACTTC. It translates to CASSLGGGPGETQHF.

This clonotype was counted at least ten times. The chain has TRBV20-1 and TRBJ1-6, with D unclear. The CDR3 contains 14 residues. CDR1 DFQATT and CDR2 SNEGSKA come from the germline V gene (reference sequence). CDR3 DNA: TGCAGCGTACGAGGCACCAATTATAATTCACCCCTCCACTTT. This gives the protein CSVRGTNYNSPLHF.

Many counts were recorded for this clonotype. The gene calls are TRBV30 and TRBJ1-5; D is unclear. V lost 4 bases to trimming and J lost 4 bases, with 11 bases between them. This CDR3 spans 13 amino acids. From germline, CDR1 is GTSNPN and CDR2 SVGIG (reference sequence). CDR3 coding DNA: TGTGCCTGGAACGGCGGGCCAAATCAGCCCCAGCATTTT. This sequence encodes CAWNGGPNQPQHF. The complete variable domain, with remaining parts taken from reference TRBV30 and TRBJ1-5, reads SQTIHQWPATLVQPVGSPLSLECTVEGTSNPNLYWYRQAAGRGLQLLFYSVGIGQISSEVPQNLSASRPQDRQFILSSKKLLLSDSGFYLCAWNGGPNQPQHFGDGTRLSIL.

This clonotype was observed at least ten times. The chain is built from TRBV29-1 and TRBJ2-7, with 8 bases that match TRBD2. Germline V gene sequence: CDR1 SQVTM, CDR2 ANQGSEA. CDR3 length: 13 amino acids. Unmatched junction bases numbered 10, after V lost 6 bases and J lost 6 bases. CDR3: CSVSAGVDSEQYF. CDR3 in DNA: TGCAGCGTCTCAGCGGGAGTAGACTCCGAGCAGTACTTC.

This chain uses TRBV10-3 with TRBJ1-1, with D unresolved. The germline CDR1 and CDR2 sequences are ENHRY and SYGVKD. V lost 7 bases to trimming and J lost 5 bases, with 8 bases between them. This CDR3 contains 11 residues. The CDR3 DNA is TGTGCCATCACCGAAGGAACTGAAGCTTTCTTT. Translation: CAITEGTEAFF.

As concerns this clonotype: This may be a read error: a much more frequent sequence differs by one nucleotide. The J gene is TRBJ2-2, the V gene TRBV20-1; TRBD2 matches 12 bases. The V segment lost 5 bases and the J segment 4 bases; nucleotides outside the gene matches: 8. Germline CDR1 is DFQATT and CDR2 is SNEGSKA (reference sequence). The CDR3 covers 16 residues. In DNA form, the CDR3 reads TGCAGTGCTTCCTCGACTAGCGGGAGCCCCACCGGGGAGCTGTTTTTT. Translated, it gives CSASSTSGSPTGELFF.